The present T cell receptor beta chain was sequenced within a study of a mutant IDH1 vaccine in newly diagnosed glioma. Study overall: Treated patients had a mean age of around 40 years and a sex split that was roughly 62% male and about 40% female. Earlier treatment was radiotherapy, temozolomide, or both, with most getting both. Visit V12 was conducted at week 35 as the safety follow-up. Visit V13 came later, at week 47.

Time point given: week 47, end of study. The vaccine gave 300 ug of a 20-mer mutant IDH1 peptide subcutaneously per dose. The protocol was immunoSEQ multiplex PCR, while the TCRdb copy is restricted to in-frame clones and leaves out a portion. The repertoire includes about 54,000 clones, over 80% of them detected once, and approximately 3.4% sits in the top ten. With respect to this clone: Its antigen is unknown.

This TCR derives from a woman aged 45-65 years with glioma. Material: PBMCs, obtained from a glioma patient whose treatment included an IDH1 peptide vaccine.

CDR3 region: CASSLAAGFGTEAFF. The CDR3, as DNA: TGTGCCAGCAGCTTGGCCGCCGGGTTCGGCACTGAAGCTTTCTTT. The chain combines TRBV5-5 with TRBJ1-1; the D is unclear. The ends were cut back, 0 bases at V and 4 bases at J, with 13 bases in the middle. This CDR3 is 15 amino acids long. Germline CDR1 and CDR2: SGHKS and YYEKEE (reference sequence).